Below, 15 T cell receptor beta chains from the same sample are listed, as sequenced in a study of blood T cell repertoires in COVID-19. Some clones are missing from TCRdb's copy, which holds only in-frame ones; the method was immunoSEQ multiplex PCR. The sample carries 150,000 or so clones, over 65% recorded once. Sequenced input: peripheral blood. The receptors come from a woman of 80 years or more with active or convalescent COVID-19.

The V and J genes are TRBV2 and TRBJ2-7, with D uncertain. V lost 7 bases, J lost 0 bases, and 16 bases lay in between. The length of the CDR3 is 15 residues. Germline V lookup: CDR1 SNHLY, CDR2 FYNNEI. The CDR3 region has the DNA TGTGCCAGCACCGCGCGGTACGGTGGCTCCTACGAGCAGTACTTC. The encoded protein is CASTARYGGSYEQYF.

V gene TRBV15 combines with J gene TRBJ2-7, with D tentatively TRBD2 (5 bases). The CDR3 spans 14 residues. CDR1 is LNHNV and CDR2 is YYDKDF in the germline V gene (reference sequence). Trimming pared 3 bases from V and 2 bases from J, leaving 11 bases between. The CDR3 is CATSRLSGTYEQYF. The CDR3 DNA is TGTGCCACCAGCAGGCTTTCGGGGACCTACGAGCAGTACTTC.

The chain combines TRBV4-2 with TRBJ1-4; D is uncertain. Between the trimmed V and J ends, which lost 4 bases and 5 bases, there was a span of 11 bases. Germline CDR1 LGHNA, CDR2 YNFKEQ. The CDR3 covers 14 residues. The CDR3: CASSPTNRNEKLFF. In DNA form, the CDR3 reads TGTGCCAGCAGCCCGACAAATAGGAATGAAAAACTGTTTTTT.

Only a few counts were recorded for this clone. V is TRBV7-2 and J is TRBJ1-3; perhaps TRBD1 as D (5 bases). The V and J ends lost 3 bases and 3 bases respectively, with 12 bases between them. The germline gives CDR1 SGHTA, CDR2 FQGNSA. The CDR3 length is 15 residues. For the CDR3, the DNA is TGTGCCAGCAGCTTGGGGGGAGTCGGTGGAAACACCATATATTTT. Its translation: CASSLGGVGGNTIYF.

The chain has TRBV7-3 and TRBJ1-5; 8 nucleotides line up with TRBD1. The germline V gene encodes CDR1 SGHTA and CDR2 FQGTGA. CDR3 length: 14 amino acids. V trimming: 5 bases; J trimming: 2 bases; junction bases outside the gene matches: 2. The CDR3 loop reads CASSLTGGNQPQHF. Written as DNA, the CDR3 is TGTGCCAGCAGCCTGACAGGGGGCAATCAGCCCCAGCATTTT. The full variable domain, completed using reference TRBV7-3 and TRBJ1-5, is GAGVSQTPSNKVTEKGKYVELRCDPISGHTALYWYRQSLGQGPEFLIYFQGTGAADDSGLPNDRFFAVRPEGSVSTLKIQRTERGDSAVYLCASSLTGGNQPQHFGDGTRLSIL.

This clone appeared once. The J gene is TRBJ1-2, the V gene TRBV15; D remains unclear. The germline CDR1 and CDR2 sequences are LNHNV and YYDKDF (reference sequence). V was shortened by 0 bases and J by 8 bases, with 13 bases between the two germline ends. The CDR3 spans 14 residues. The chain's CDR3 is CATSRDWASGGYTF. CDR3 nucleotide sequence: TGTGCCACCAGCAGAGATTGGGCGTCAGGAGGCTACACCTTC.

The chain links TRBV7-3 to TRBJ2-3, with D perhaps matching TRBD2 (5 bases). CDR1 is SGHTA and CDR2 is FQGTGA in the germline V gene. The CDR3 has 12 amino acids. V lost 1 base to trimming and J lost 11 bases, with 10 bases between them. This CDR3 reads CASSLIGSKQYF. As DNA, the CDR3 is TGTGCCAGCAGCTTAATTGGGAGTAAGCAGTATTTT.

CDR3 amino acids: CASSQGDTSNYGYTF. As DNA, the CDR3 is TGCGCCAGCAGCCAAGGGGACACATCTAACTATGGCTACACCTTC. The chain uses TRBV4-3 and TRBJ1-2; TRBD1 is a possible D gene (6 bases). CDR3 size: 15 residues. Germline V gene lookup returns CDR1 LGHNA and CDR2 YSLEER. V was shortened by 1 base and J by 0 bases, with 9 bases between the two germline ends.

This chain joins TRBV5-1 and TRBJ2-3; 11 positions match TRBD2. CDR3 size: 16 residues. Germline values: CDR1 SGHRS, CDR2 YFSETQ. J was trimmed by 3 bases and V by 4 bases; bases with no gene match: 7. DNA for the CDR3: TGCGCCAGCAGCCCGACTAGCGGGGTAGGGACAGATACGCAGTATTTT. Translation: CASSPTSGVGTDTQYF.

This rearrangement joins TRBV27 to TRBJ1-3; maybe TRBD1 (5 bases). The germline V gene has CDR1 MNHEY and CDR2 SMNVEV (reference sequence). The CDR3 totals 14 residues. V lost 7 bases and J lost 0, with 10 bases in between. The DNA of the CDR3 is TGTGCCAGCACGGGGGGGGTCTCTGGAAACACCATATATTTT. Its protein product is CASTGGVSGNTIYF.

This clone came up a few times. V gene TRBV5-4 combines with J gene TRBJ2-6; D might be TRBD1 (6 bases). Germline CDR1 is SGHNT and CDR2 is YYREEE (reference sequence). The CDR3 totals 15 residues. V shed 4 bases and J shed 4 bases, with 12 bases lying between them. CDR3: CASSLQGAGANVLTF. Written as DNA, the CDR3 is TGTGCCAGCAGCCTACAGGGTGCCGGGGCCAACGTCCTGACTTTC.

This chain uses TRBV6-4 with TRBJ1-2; D might be TRBD1 (5 bases). CDR1 is MRHNA and CDR2 is SNTAGT in the germline V gene. The CDR3 contains 11 residues. V lost 6 bases and J lost 8, with 10 bases in between. The CDR3 sequence: CASRDSLGYTF. For the CDR3, the DNA is TGTGCCAGCAGAGACAGCCTGGGCTACACCTTC.

The gene calls are TRBV6-2 or TRBV6-3 and TRBJ1-4; TRBD1 agrees at 7 bases. The CDR3 contains 14 residues. Trimming took 4 bases from V and 8 from J; bases not matched to a gene: 7. Germline CDR1 MNHEY, CDR2 SVGEGT. The CDR3 loop reads CASSSGTDREKLFF. CDR3 bases: TGTGCCAGCAGTTCCGGGACAGACCGAGAAAAACTGTTTTTT.

The chain couples TRBV5-1 to TRBJ2-6; D perhaps matches TRBD2 (6 bases). The CDR3 spans 17 residues. V lost 4 bases, J lost 0 bases, and 14 bases lay in between. Germline CDR1 reads SGHRS; CDR2 reads YFSETQ. The CDR3 DNA sequence: TGCGCCAGCAGCCCCGGGACTTTTCTCTCTGGGGCCAACGTCCTGACTTTC. The encoded protein is CASSPGTFLSGANVLTF.

This clone was seen a single time. This chain links TRBV11-1 with TRBJ2-3; 9 bases match TRBD1. The germline CDR1 and CDR2 sequences are SGHAT and FQDESV (reference sequence). V shed 5 bases, J shed 4 bases, and the junction held 10 bases outside the gene matches. The CDR3 sequence is 16 residues long. CDR3 loop: CASSPDLQGASDTQYF. The CDR3 DNA sequence: TGTGCCAGCAGCCCGGACCTACAGGGGGCCTCAGATACGCAGTATTTT.